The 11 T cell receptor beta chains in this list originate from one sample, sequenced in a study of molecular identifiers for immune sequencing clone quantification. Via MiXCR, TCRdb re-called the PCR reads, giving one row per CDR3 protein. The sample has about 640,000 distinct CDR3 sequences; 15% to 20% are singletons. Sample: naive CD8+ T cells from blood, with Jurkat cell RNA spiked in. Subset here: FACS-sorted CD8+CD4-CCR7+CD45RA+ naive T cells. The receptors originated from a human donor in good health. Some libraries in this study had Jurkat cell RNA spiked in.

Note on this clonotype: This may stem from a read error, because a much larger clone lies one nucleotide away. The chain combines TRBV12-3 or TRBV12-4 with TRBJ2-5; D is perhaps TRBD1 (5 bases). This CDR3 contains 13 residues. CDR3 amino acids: CASRGQGRETRYF. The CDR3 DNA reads TGTGCCAGCAGGGGCCAGGGAAGAGAGACCCGGTACTTC.

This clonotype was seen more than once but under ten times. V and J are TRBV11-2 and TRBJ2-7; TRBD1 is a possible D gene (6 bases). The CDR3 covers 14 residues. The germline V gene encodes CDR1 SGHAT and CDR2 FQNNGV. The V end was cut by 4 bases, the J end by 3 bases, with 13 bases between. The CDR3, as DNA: TGTGCCAGCAGCTATCGGACAGATTACTACGAGCAGTACTTC. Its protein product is CASSYRTDYYEQYF.

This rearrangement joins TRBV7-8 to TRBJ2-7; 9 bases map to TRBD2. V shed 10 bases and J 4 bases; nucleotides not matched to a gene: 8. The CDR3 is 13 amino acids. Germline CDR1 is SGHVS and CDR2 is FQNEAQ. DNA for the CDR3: TGTGCCACCGGTGCGGGGGGGAGGTACGAGCAGTACTTC. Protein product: CATGAGGRYEQYF.

The CDR3 DNA follows: TGTGCCAGCAGTCCCGAGATTGGGTGGACTAGCGGGGCCAATGAGCAGTTCTTC. This gives the protein CASSPEIGWTSGANEQFF. The V gene is TRBV27, the J gene TRBJ2-1; 12 nucleotides line up with TRBD2. Germline CDR1 and CDR2: MNHEY and SMNVEV (reference sequence). V dropped 5 bases and J dropped 6; count of bases not matched to a gene: 14. CDR3 length equals 18 residues.

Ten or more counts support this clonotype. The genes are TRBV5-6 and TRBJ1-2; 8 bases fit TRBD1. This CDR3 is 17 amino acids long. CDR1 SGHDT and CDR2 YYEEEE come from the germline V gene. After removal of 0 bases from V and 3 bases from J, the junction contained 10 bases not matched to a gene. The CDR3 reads CASSLVRGRLEDYGYTF. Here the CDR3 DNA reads TGTGCCAGCAGCTTGGTCAGGGGGCGCTTGGAGGACTATGGCTACACCTTC.

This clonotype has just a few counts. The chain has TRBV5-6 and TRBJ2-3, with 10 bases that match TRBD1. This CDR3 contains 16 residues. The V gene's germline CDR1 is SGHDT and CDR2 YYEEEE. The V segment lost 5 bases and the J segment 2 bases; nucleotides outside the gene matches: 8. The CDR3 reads CASRGQGGIFTDTQYF. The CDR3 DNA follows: TGTGCCAGCAGAGGACAGGGGGGGATCTTCACAGATACGCAGTATTTT.

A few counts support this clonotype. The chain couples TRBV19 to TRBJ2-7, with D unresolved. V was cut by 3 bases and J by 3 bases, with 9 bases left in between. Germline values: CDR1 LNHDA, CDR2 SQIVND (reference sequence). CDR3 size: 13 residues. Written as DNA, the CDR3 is TGTGCCAGTAGTATTGACAAAAACTACGAGCAGTACTTC. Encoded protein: CASSIDKNYEQYF.

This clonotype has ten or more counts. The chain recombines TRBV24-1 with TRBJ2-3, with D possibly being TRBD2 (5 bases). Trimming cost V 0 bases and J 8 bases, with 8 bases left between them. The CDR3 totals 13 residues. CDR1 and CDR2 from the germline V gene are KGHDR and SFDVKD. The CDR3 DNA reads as TGTGCCACCAGTGATTTGCATGGAGGTACGCAGTATTTT. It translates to CATSDLHGGTQYF.

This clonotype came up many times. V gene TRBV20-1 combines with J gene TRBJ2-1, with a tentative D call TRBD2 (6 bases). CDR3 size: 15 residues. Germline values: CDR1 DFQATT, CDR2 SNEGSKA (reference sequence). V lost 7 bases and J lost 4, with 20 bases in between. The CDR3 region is CSGTVVSSAYNEQFF. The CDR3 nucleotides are TGCAGTGGTACGGTAGTCTCTAGCGCATACAATGAGCAGTTCTTC.

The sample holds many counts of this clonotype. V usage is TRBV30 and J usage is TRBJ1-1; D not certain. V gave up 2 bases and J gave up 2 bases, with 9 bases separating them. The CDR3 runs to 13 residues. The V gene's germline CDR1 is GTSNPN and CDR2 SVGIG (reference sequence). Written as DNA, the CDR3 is TGTGCCTGGAGTAGGACGACTAACACTGAAGCTTTCTTT. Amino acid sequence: CAWSRTTNTEAFF.

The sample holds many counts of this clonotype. CDR3 DNA: TGTGCCAGTATATCGACTGAAGCTTTCTTT. Translation: CASISTEAFF. This chain uses TRBV12-3 or TRBV12-4 with TRBJ1-1; no firm D call. Trimming left V 9 bases short and J 5 bases short, with 7 bases between. The CDR3 sequence is 10 residues long.